This T cell receptor beta chain derives from a study of metastatic and nonmetastatic thyroid tumors. Study summary: Peripheral blood and tumor or nodule samples from malignant and benign thyroid patients were compared. Study-level points and caveats: Malignant tumors reportedly showed significantly higher TCR beta diversity than benign nodules in both blood and tumor.

TCRdb reprocessed the PCR reads using MiXCR. The data hold about 47,000 clones, with under 25% observed a single time. The CDR3 totals 15 residues. Germline loops: CDR1 SGDLS, CDR2 YYNGEE. Trimming shortened V by 0 bases and J by 2 bases, and 8 bases separated the two germline ends. This clone was counted ten times or more. Its target is not known. All patients were treatment-naive before thyroid surgery. This TCR came from a male donor with papillary thyroid cancer or a benign thyroid nodule (not recorded which). Some clones in this sample may be carry-over from other donors' samples. Material: blood. The chain has TRBV9 and TRBJ2-2, with no clear D. The CDR3 reads CASSVARANTGELFF. CDR3 bases: TGTGCCAGCAGCGTAGCTCGAGCTAACACCGGGGAGCTGTTTTTT.